These 16 T cell receptor beta chains originate from one sample sequenced in a study of shared clonotypes between healthy human individuals. Assay: immunoSEQ multiplex PCR; the TCRdb copy retains only in-frame clones and omits some. The top ten clones hold about 0.13% of a sample with millions of clones, 85% to 95% of them seen once. Sequenced: naive CD4+ T cells sorted from blood. Subset given: CD45RA+ positively selected. Receptors were obtained from a man between 18 and 29 years old in good health.

This sequence joins TRBV30 and TRBJ1-1; no definite D call. The CDR3 length is 12 residues. Trimming left V 4 bases short and J 5 bases short, with 11 bases between. The germline CDR1 and CDR2 sequences are GTSNPN and SVGIG (reference sequence). CDR3 DNA sequence: TGTGCCTGGAACCGAGTGGCAACTGAAGCTTTCTTT. Translation: CAWNRVATEAFF. Full variable domain (outside the CDR3, taken from reference TRBV30 and TRBJ1-1): SQTIHQWPATLVQPVGSPLSLECTVEGTSNPNLYWYRQAAGRGLQLLFYSVGIGQISSEVPQNLSASRPQDRQFILSSKKLLLSDSGFYLCAWNRVATEAFFGQGTRLTVV.

This chain uses TRBV7-6 with TRBJ2-5; D is possibly TRBD2 (6 bases). The CDR3 spans 16 residues. Per germline, CDR1 SGHVS and CDR2 FNYEAQ. V lost 6 bases and J lost 2, with 19 bases in between. The CDR3 loop is CASRPGRGRGQETQYF. The CDR3 bases are TGTGCCAGCAGACCTGGGCGGGGTCGGGGACAAGAGACCCAGTACTTC.

The gene calls are TRBV11-2 and TRBJ2-5, with D perhaps TRBD1 (5 bases). The CDR3 covers 16 residues. V lost 5 bases to trimming and J lost 5 bases, with 21 bases between them. Germline V CDR1 and CDR2: SGHAT, FQNNGV. For the CDR3, the DNA is TGTGCCAGCAGCCCACGGGTAGGAGACAGTGGCGAGACCCAGTACTTC. This translates into CASSPRVGDSGETQYF. The variable domain in full, completed from reference TRBV11-2 and TRBJ2-5, reads EAGVAQSPRYKIIEKRQSVAFWCNPISGHATLYWYQQILGQGPKLLIQFQNNGVVDDSQLPKDRFSAERLKGVDSTLKIQPAKLEDSAVYLCASSPRVGDSGETQYFGPGTRLLVL.

V and J are TRBV5-4 and TRBJ2-5, with 7 bases that match TRBD2. Germline V gene lookup returns CDR1 SGHNT and CDR2 YYREEE (reference sequence). This CDR3 comprises 15 residues. Trimming cost V 7 bases and J 4 bases; bases outside gene matches: 13. The CDR3 loop reads CASSSVGGGGETQYF. The CDR3 nucleotides are TGTGCCAGCTCCTCGGTCGGTGGCGGGGGAGAGACCCAGTACTTC.

The chain joins TRBV6-5 to TRBJ1-6, with 7 bases aligning to TRBD1. V was pared by 5 bases and J by 11 bases, with 9 bases of the junction left unmatched. CDR3 length: 14 amino acids. Germline V gives CDR1 MNHEY, CDR2 SVGAGI. The CDR3, as DNA: TGTGCCAGCAGTAGGGGGACAGAAGAGCCACCCCTCCACTTT. Translated, it gives CASSRGTEEPPLHF.

This chain uses TRBV4-1 with TRBJ2-5; the D gene is possibly TRBD1 (7 bases). The CDR3 covers 16 residues. Trimming shortened V by 1 base and J by 5 bases, and 17 bases separated the two germline ends. Germline loops: CDR1 MGHRA, CDR2 YSYEKL. The CDR3: CASSQGGQGGYETQYF. Written as DNA, the CDR3 is TGCGCCAGCAGCCAAGGAGGCCAGGGGGGCTACGAGACCCAGTACTTC.

J is TRBJ2-4 and V is TRBV29-1; D is unclear. Looked up from germline, CDR1 is SQVTM and CDR2 is ANQGSEA. Trimming cost V 2 bases and J 7 bases, with 15 bases left between them. The CDR3 extends over 14 amino acids. The CDR3 reads CSVESVGNRNIQYF. The CDR3 DNA sequence: TGCAGCGTTGAAAGCGTTGGGAATCGGAACATTCAGTACTTC.

The chain recombines TRBV6-5 with TRBJ1-1; unclear D gene. Trimming took off 0 bases at V and 7 bases at J, with 15 bases between the two ends. This CDR3 is built from 15 residues. Germline V gene sequence: CDR1 MNHEY, CDR2 SVGAGI. Here the CDR3 reads CASSYSSLVGYEAFF. The CDR3 DNA reads TGTGCCAGCAGTTACTCGAGTTTAGTGGGATATGAAGCTTTCTTT.

This clone appeared a single time. J is TRBJ2-4 and V is TRBV10-1; 8 bases map to TRBD2. Trimming took 7 bases from V and 0 from J; bases not matched to a gene: 8. Germline V gene lookup returns CDR1 WNHNN and CDR2 SYGVQD (reference sequence). This CDR3 has 16 residues. CDR3 sequence: CASNTTSELAKNIQYF. The CDR3, as DNA: TGCGCCAGCAATACGACTAGCGAATTAGCCAAAAACATTCAGTACTTC.

The chain joins TRBV5-1 to TRBJ2-1, with TRBD2 matching 7 bases. CDR1 is SGHRS, CDR2 YFSETQ, per germline. With V trimmed by 7 bases and J by 7 bases, 11 bases remained unmatched. This CDR3 contains 14 residues. The CDR3 loop is CASATPSGGNEQFF. In DNA, the CDR3 is TGCGCCAGCGCCACCCCTTCGGGGGGTAATGAGCAGTTCTTC.

CDR3 DNA sequence: TGTGCCAGCAGCTCGATCGACAGGGACGAGCAGTACTTC. It encodes CASSSIDRDEQYF. The chain links TRBV5-4 to TRBJ2-7; 7 positions agree with TRBD1. The V gene end was trimmed by 3 bases and the J gene end by 5 bases; junction bases not matched to a gene: 5. Germline V gives CDR1 SGHNT, CDR2 YYREEE (reference sequence). The CDR3 spans 13 residues.

V is TRBV9 and J is TRBJ1-1; TRBD1 matches at 8 bases. The germline CDR1 and CDR2 sequences are SGDLS and YYNGEE. The V gene end was trimmed by 0 bases and the J gene end by 3 bases; junction bases not matched to a gene: 4. The CDR3 has 15 residues. For the CDR3, the DNA is TGTGCCAGCAGCGTAGGAGGGACAGGCCACACTGAAGCTTTCTTT. Its protein is CASSVGGTGHTEAFF.

With respect to this clone: At the DNA level, this CDR3 is encoded by other sequences in the same sample as well. The gene calls are TRBV9 and TRBJ2-2, with 10 bases fitting TRBD2. This CDR3 has 16 residues. From germline, CDR1 is SGDLS and CDR2 YYNGEE. The junction had 0 bases not matched to a gene; V was cut back by 0 bases and J by 1 base. The CDR3 nucleotides are TGTGCCAGCAGCGTAGGACTAGCGGGGAACACCGGGGAGCTGTTTTTT. This translates into CASSVGLAGNTGELFF.

The rearrangement uses TRBV7-8 and TRBJ2-7; D may be TRBD2 (6 bases). The germline gives CDR1 SGHVS, CDR2 FQNEAQ. V was pared by 5 bases and J by 6 bases, with 17 bases between. The length of the CDR3 is 14 residues. The CDR3 loop is CASSRSGSYLEQYF. CDR3 in DNA: TGTGCCAGCAGCAGATCCGGGAGTTACCTCGAGCAGTACTTC.

CDR3 protein: CASSYPQDRAGYTF. CDR3 in DNA: TGTGCCAGCAGTTACCCGCAGGACAGGGCTGGCTACACCTTC. This rearrangement joins TRBV6-5 to TRBJ1-2, with 8 nucleotides matching TRBD1. The V gene's germline CDR1 is MNHEY and CDR2 SVGAGI. The CDR3 is made up of 14 amino acids. Unmatched junction bases numbered 6, after V lost 2 bases and J lost 7 bases.

The genes are TRBV5-1 and TRBJ2-5, with D tentatively TRBD2 (5 bases). The V gene lost 0 bases and the J gene lost 0 bases, with 9 bases spanning the gap. Germline CDR1 reads SGHRS; CDR2 reads YFSETQ. The CDR3 contains 15 residues. The CDR3 DNA is TGCGCCAGCAGCTTGGCTGCGACTAACCAAGAGACCCAGTACTTC. Its translation is CASSLAATNQETQYF.